The source of this TCR beta chain is a study of memory CD4+ T cells and cytomegalovirus serostatus. Data came from immunoSEQ multiplex PCR; TCRdb stores just in-frame clones and leaves some out. This table has under 75,000 clones, around three quarters appearing once. Between the trimmed V and J ends, which lost 5 bases and 8 bases, there was a span of 12 bases. CDR3 length equals 11 residues. Germline V gene data show CDR1 as GTSNPN and CDR2 as SVGIG (reference sequence). The sort gate was single viable CD3+CD4+CD8-CD45RO+ cells for memory CD4+ T cells. The sequence derives from an adult in good health and CMV-seronegative. Some clones in this sample may be carry-over from other donors' samples. The sequenced sample consisted of memory CD4+ T cells from blood. V is TRBV30 and J is TRBJ1-2; tentatively, D is TRBD1 (6 bases). The CDR3 here is CAWGSRGGYTF. As DNA, the CDR3 is TGTGCCTGGGGGAGCAGGGGAGGCTACACCTTC. Combining the CDR3 with reference TRBV30 and TRBJ1-2 gives the whole variable domain SQTIHQWPATLVQPVGSPLSLECTVEGTSNPNLYWYRQAAGRGLQLLFYSVGIGQISSEVPQNLSASRPQDRQFILSSKKLLLSDSGFYLCAWGSRGGYTFGSGTRLTVV.